This T cell receptor beta chain was identified in a study of blood T cell repertoires in COVID-19. From germline, CDR1 is SGDLS and CDR2 YYNGEE. CDR3 length: 15 amino acids. Trimming removed 0 bases at V and 4 bases at J, with 10 bases between. This table comes from immunoSEQ multiplex PCR, and its TCRdb copy is limited to in-frame clones, with some not included. Among 110,000 to 150,000 clones listed, 80% to 85% were seen once. The specimen sequenced was peripheral blood. The receptor comes from a human donor in a cohort sampled during active COVID-19. The chain recombines TRBV9 with TRBJ2-2; possibly TRBD2 for D (5 bases). CDR3 protein: CASSVGGLSTGELFF. Written as DNA, the CDR3 is TGTGCCAGCAGCGTAGGCGGGTTAAGCACCGGGGAGCTGTTTTTT.